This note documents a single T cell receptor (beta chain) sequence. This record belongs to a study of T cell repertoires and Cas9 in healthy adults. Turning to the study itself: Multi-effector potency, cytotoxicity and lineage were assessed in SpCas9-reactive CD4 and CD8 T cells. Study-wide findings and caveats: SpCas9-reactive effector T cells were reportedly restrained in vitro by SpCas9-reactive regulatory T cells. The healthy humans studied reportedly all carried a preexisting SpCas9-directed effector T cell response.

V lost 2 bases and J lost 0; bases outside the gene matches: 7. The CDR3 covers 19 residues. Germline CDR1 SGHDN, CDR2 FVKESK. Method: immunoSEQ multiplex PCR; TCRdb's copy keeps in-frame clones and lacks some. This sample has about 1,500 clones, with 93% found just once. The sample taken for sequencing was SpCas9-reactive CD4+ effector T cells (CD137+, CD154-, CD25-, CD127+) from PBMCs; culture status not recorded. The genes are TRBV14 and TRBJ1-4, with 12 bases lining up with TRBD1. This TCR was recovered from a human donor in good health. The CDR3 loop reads CASSQLGQGANTTNEKLFF. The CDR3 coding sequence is TGTGCCAGCAGCCAACTGGGACAGGGGGCGAATACAACTAATGAAAAACTGTTTTTT.